The 24 T cell receptor beta chains below were found in one sample sequenced in a study of cytomegalovirus exposure and HLA in healthy donors. A multiplex PCR was run with 60 Vbeta primers and 13 Jbeta primers. Some clones are missing from TCRdb's copy, which holds only in-frame ones; the method was immunoSEQ multiplex PCR. The sample lists 110,000 to 150,000 clones, around 80% occurring once. The sequenced sample was PBMCs. The receptors here all came from a boy aged 2 to 9 in good health and CMV-seronegative.

V is TRBV18 and J is TRBJ2-1; TRBD1 aligns across 9 bases. CDR1 is KGHSH, CDR2 LQKENI, per germline. This CDR3 is 15 amino acids long. J was trimmed by 7 bases and V by 3 bases; bases with no gene match: 7. In nucleotides, the CDR3 is TGTGCCAGCTCACCCAGTACAGGGGGCGGGAATGAGCAGTTCTTC. Amino acids: CASSPSTGGGNEQFF.

This chain links TRBV11-3 with TRBJ2-1; 13 nucleotides align to TRBD2. In germline, CDR1 is SGHNT, CDR2 YENEEA. The CDR3 contains 15 residues. The V gene end was trimmed by 10 bases and the J gene end by 4 bases; junction bases not matched to a gene: 7. The CDR3, as DNA: TGTGCCACCGGACTAGCGGGAGTCATGTACAATGAGCAGTTCTTC. The encoded protein is CATGLAGVMYNEQFF.

V gene TRBV5-1 combines with J gene TRBJ2-7, with 11 bases matching TRBD2. Trimming took 1 base from V and 4 from J; bases not matched to a gene: 7. The length of the CDR3 is 16 residues. Germline V gene data show CDR1 as SGHRS and CDR2 as YFSETQ. The DNA of the CDR3 is TGCGCCAGCAGCTTGACCTTGACTAGCGGGAAATACGAGCAGTACTTC. It codes for CASSLTLTSGKYEQYF.

This clone has just one count. The chain recombines TRBV27 with TRBJ1-5; 8 bases agree with TRBD1. This CDR3 has 15 residues. CDR1 and CDR2 (germline): MNHEY, SMNVEV (reference sequence). The junction had 8 bases not matched to a gene; V was cut back by 6 bases and J by 4 bases. The chain's CDR3 is CASRPGTGRNQPQHF. The CDR3 coding sequence is TGTGCCAGCAGACCCGGGACAGGCAGGAATCAGCCCCAGCATTTT.

The chain links TRBV28 to TRBJ1-6, with 8 positions matching TRBD1. V lost 5 bases, J lost 0 bases, and 3 bases stayed unmatched. Germline loops: CDR1 MDHEN, CDR2 SYDVKM. This CDR3 is built from 16 residues. Here the CDR3 DNA reads TGTGCCAGCAGTAGACAGGGGAGCTCCTATAATTCACCCCTCCACTTT. This sequence encodes CASSRQGSSYNSPLHF.

This chain connects TRBV11-3 to TRBJ1-5; no definite D call. The CDR3 spans 13 residues. The germline V gene encodes CDR1 SGHNT and CDR2 YENEEA. V shed 0 bases and J shed 4 bases, with 4 bases lying between them. The CDR3 DNA is TGTGCCAGCAGCTTAGATCGGAATCAGCCCCAGCATTTT. Translation: CASSLDRNQPQHF.

This chain connects TRBV5-1 to TRBJ2-3; 10 nucleotides line up with TRBD2. This CDR3 region has 16 residues. Trimming removed 0 bases from V and 2 bases from J; junction bases left unmatched: 3. Germline lookup yields CDR1 SGHRS and CDR2 YFSETQ. The CDR3 sequence is CASSLGTSGFTDTQYF. CDR3 sequence (DNA): TGCGCCAGCAGCTTGGGGACTAGCGGATTCACAGATACGCAGTATTTT.

V gene TRBV29-1 combines with J gene TRBJ2-7; 9 nucleotides align to TRBD2. After removal of 3 bases from V and 6 bases from J, the junction contained 6 bases not matched to a gene. The CDR3 is made up of 13 amino acids. In germline, CDR1 is SQVTM, CDR2 ANQGSEA. The CDR3 DNA sequence: TGCAGCGTTGAGGGAGCGGGAGGTGGCGAGCAGTACTTC. Translated, it gives CSVEGAGGGEQYF.

V and J are TRBV7-6 and TRBJ2-5, with D perhaps matching TRBD1 (6 bases). With 6 bases removed from V and 5 bases from J, the gap between germline ends came to 28 bases. CDR1 SGHVS and CDR2 FNYEAQ come from the germline V gene. The CDR3 totals 18 residues. Here the CDR3 reads CASRHILGGVQARETQYF. The DNA of the CDR3 is TGTGCCAGCAGACATATATTAGGGGGAGTCCAAGCCCGGGAGACCCAGTACTTC.

V gene TRBV10-3 combines with J gene TRBJ2-1; TRBD2 matches at 7 bases. V was clipped by 7 bases and J by 10 bases; unmatched bases: 16. There are 15 residues in the CDR3. Germline loops: CDR1 ENHRY, CDR2 SYGVKD. CDR3 residues: CAITPGSGKAGEQFF. The CDR3 DNA follows: TGTGCCATCACCCCGGGGAGCGGGAAAGCGGGGGAGCAGTTCTTC.

The rearrangement links TRBV7-3 to TRBJ2-7, with D uncertain. Per germline, CDR1 SGHTA and CDR2 FQGTGA. V lost 0 bases, J lost 2 bases, and 5 bases lay in between. CDR3 size: 13 residues. The CDR3 protein is CASSLTGTYEQYF. The CDR3 region has the DNA TGTGCCAGCAGCTTAACGGGCACCTACGAGCAGTACTTC.

The gene calls are TRBV2 and TRBJ2-7; TRBD2 aligns across 14 bases. The germline V gene encodes CDR1 SNHLY and CDR2 FYNNEI. The CDR3 extends over 16 amino acids. V was pared by 2 bases and J by 6 bases, with 6 bases of the junction left unmatched. CDR3: CASSEIAGLAGVEQYF. The DNA of the CDR3 is TGTGCCAGCAGTGAAATAGCGGGACTAGCGGGAGTCGAGCAGTACTTC.

The chain employs TRBV5-1 and TRBJ1-2, with a tentative D call TRBD1 (5 bases). The CDR3 length is 15 residues. V was pared by 5 bases and J by 1 base, with 15 bases between. Germline V lookup: CDR1 SGHRS, CDR2 YFSETQ. Here the CDR3 reads CASRYQTEVNYGYTF. CDR3 bases: TGCGCCAGCAGATACCAGACAGAGGTTAACTATGGCTACACCTTC.

The DNA for the CDR3 is TGTGCCAGTATGTCCGCCTGGCAAGGGGCCCAGAACACTGAAGCTTTCTTT. Its protein is CASMSAWQGAQNTEAFF. The chain recombines TRBV19 with TRBJ1-1; D perhaps matches TRBD1 (5 bases). The CDR3 sequence is 17 residues long. Germline assignment: CDR1 LNHDA and CDR2 SQIVND (reference sequence). The V gene lost 7 bases and the J gene lost 1 base, with 22 bases spanning the gap.

The chain links TRBV6-4 to TRBJ2-1; no firm D call. Germline V lookup: CDR1 MRHNA, CDR2 SNTAGT. V dropped 5 bases and J dropped 2 bases, with 10 bases sitting between them. CDR3 length: 14 residues. The CDR3 bases are TGTGCCAGCAGTACAGAAAATCCCTACAATGAGCAGTTCTTC. Amino acids: CASSTENPYNEQFF.

Only one count was recorded for this clone. The chain carries TRBV27 and TRBJ2-5; possible D gene TRBD1, 6 bases. The J call may be wrong; the DNA end is better matched by TRBJ2-7. The germline V gene has CDR1 MNHEY and CDR2 SMNVEV (reference sequence). This CDR3 is 14 amino acids long. In DNA form, the CDR3 reads TGTGCCAGCAGTTTACAAGGCAGGGGTTACGAGCAGTACTTC. Protein product: CASSLQGRGYEQYF.

CDR3 sequence reads: CAWSGGDSYNNSPLHF. The CDR3 nucleotides read TGTGCCTGGAGTGGCGGGGACAGTTATAATAATTCACCCCTCCACTTT. The rearrangement joins TRBV30 to TRBJ1-6; 7 bases line up with TRBD1. J was trimmed by 5 bases and V by 1 base; bases with no gene match: 8. This CDR3 is built from 16 residues. The V gene's germline CDR1 is GTSNPN and CDR2 SVGIG (reference sequence).

The V call is TRBV5-6, the J call TRBJ1-4; 7 bases agree with TRBD1. The CDR3 has 15 residues. Germline trimming cut 4 bases from V and 7 bases from J; bases unmatched to any gene: 10. Germline V lookup: CDR1 SGHDT, CDR2 YYEEEE. For the CDR3, the DNA is TGTGCCAGCAGCAGACAGGGTCCCGGACCTGAAAAACTGTTTTTT. Protein: CASSRQGPGPEKLFF.

This chain links TRBV5-6 with TRBJ2-5, with 8 bases that match TRBD2. Trimming cost V 4 bases and J 1 base; bases outside gene matches: 6. The CDR3 sequence is 15 residues long. Looked up from germline, CDR1 is SGHDT and CDR2 is YYEEEE. CDR3 in DNA: TGTGCCAGCAGCCCGGACGGGGGGGTCCAAGAGACCCAGTACTTC. It encodes CASSPDGGVQETQYF. Complete variable domain (other parts from reference TRBV5-6 and TRBJ2-5): DAGVTQSPTHLIKTRGQQVTLRCSPKSGHDTVSWYQQALGQGPQFIFQYYEEEERQRGNFPDRFSGHQFPNYSSELNVNALLLGDSALYLCASSPDGGVQETQYFGPGTRLLVL.

The chain has TRBV28 and TRBJ1-4, with 7 positions matching TRBD1. The CDR3 contains 14 residues. Per the germline V gene, CDR1 is MDHEN and CDR2 is SYDVKM. The V and J ends lost 6 bases and 3 bases, in that order; junction bases with no gene match: 4. The CDR3, as DNA: TGTGCCAGCAGAAAGGGACAGCCTAATGAAAAACTGTTTTTT. This gives the protein CASRKGQPNEKLFF.

The rearrangement links TRBV28 to TRBJ1-2; 7 bases are shared with TRBD1. The CDR3 runs 14 residues. The germline V gene encodes CDR1 MDHEN and CDR2 SYDVKM. After removal of 5 bases from V and 8 bases from J, the junction contained 11 bases not matched to a gene. The CDR3 loop reads CASSLDREMGGYTF. The DNA of the CDR3 is TGTGCCAGCAGTCTCGACAGGGAAATGGGGGGCTACACCTTC.

The genes are TRBV7-2 and TRBJ1-1; 7 bases align to TRBD1. Looked up from germline, CDR1 is SGHTA and CDR2 is FQGNSA. After removal of 5 bases from V and 1 base from J, the junction contained 10 bases not matched to a gene. This CDR3 region has 16 residues. CDR3 nucleotide sequence: TGTGCCAGCAGCCAATTCCGGGACAGCCGGAACACTGAAGCTTTCTTT. Its translation is CASSQFRDSRNTEAFF.

This chain connects TRBV9 to TRBJ2-7; 9 positions agree with TRBD1. The CDR3 covers 14 residues. With V trimmed by 0 bases and J by 6 bases, 4 bases remained unmatched. The germline CDR1 and CDR2 sequences are SGDLS and YYNGEE. This CDR3 is CASSVGGTGSEQYF. The CDR3 nucleotides read TGTGCCAGCAGCGTAGGTGGGACAGGGTCCGAGCAGTACTTC. The full variable domain, its missing parts supplied by reference TRBV9 and TRBJ2-7, is DSGVTQTPKHLITATGQRVTLRCSPRSGDLSVYWYQQSLDQGLQFLIQYYNGEERAKGNILERFSAQQFPDLHSELNLSSLELGDSALYFCASSVGGTGSEQYFGPGTRLTVT.

Details on this clone: At one end the junction does not follow the germline gene, possibly because of a read error. This chain connects TRBV30 to TRBJ1-6, with unresolved D. The V gene's germline CDR1 is GTSNPN and CDR2 SVGIG (reference sequence). The CDR3 is 13 residues long. CDR3 protein: CAWSWRDNSPLHF. As DNA, the CDR3 is TGTGCCTGGAGTTGGAGGGATAACTCACCCCTCCACTTT.